This record concerns one TCR beta chain sequence. Antigen unknown. The CDR3 runs to 14 residues. Germline V gene lookup returns CDR1 SGHRS and CDR2 YFSETQ. With V trimmed by 4 bases and J by 9 bases, 5 bases remained unmatched. These data originate in a study of regulatory dendritic cells for organ transplantation. Study in general: Monocytes received vitamin D3 on days 0 and 4, IL-10 on day 4.

Sorted subsets were CFSE-labeled and cultured roughly five days with allogeneic dendritic cells. TCRdb keeps only in-frame clones here, not all; method: immunoSEQ multiplex PCR. The table shows about 11,000 clones, with roughly 71% occurring only once. V and J are TRBV5-1 and TRBJ1-6, with 9 bases aligning to TRBD1. Sequencing was done on a sample of memory CD4+ T cells from blood cultured with regulatory dendritic cells. Subset denoted: CD45RO+ memory T cells. This TCR came from a human donor in good health. CDR3 in DNA: TGCGCCAGCAGCCCGGGACAGGGTGGTTCACCCCTCCACTTT. Translation: CASSPGQGGSPLHF.